A selection of T cell receptor beta chains follows, all from one sample in a study of cytomegalovirus exposure and HLA in healthy donors. Only in-frame clones appear in the TCRdb table, and some are missing; sequencing was by immunoSEQ multiplex PCR. The sample yields about 230,000 clones, over 75% seen once. The sequencing sample was made of PBMCs. These receptors came from a boy between 10 and 17 years old in good health and CMV-seronegative. CDR3s include the opening cysteine and the closing phenylalanine or tryptophan. The order of the fields is clone size, D gene, V gene, J gene, CDR3 DNA, CDR3 protein. D genes are given only for firm matches. The size entry is marked missing in some rows and otherwise reads once, few, many or a size class.

clone size: -
D gene: -
V gene: TRBV7-2
J gene: TRBJ1-2
CDR3 DNA: TGTGCCAGCAGCCGGGAGACAGCTCTCACTAACTATGGCTACACCTTC
CDR3 protein: CASSRETALTNYGYTF

clone size: -
D gene: TRBD2
V gene: TRBV4-2
J gene: TRBJ2-7
CDR3 DNA: TGTGCCAGCAGCCATGGCCGGGAGCGGGGCGACGAGCAGTACTTC
CDR3 protein: CASSHGRERGDEQYF

clone size: -
D gene: TRBD1
V gene: TRBV28
J gene: TRBJ2-7
CDR3 DNA: TGTGCCAGCAGTTTGCGACAGGGAAGCTACGAGCAGTACTTC
CDR3 protein: CASSLRQGSYEQYF

clone size: -
D gene: TRBD1
V gene: TRBV10-3
J gene: TRBJ1-2
CDR3 DNA: TGTGCCATCAGGGGACAGGGCTTTAACTATGGCTACACCTTC
CDR3 protein: CAIRGQGFNYGYTF

clone size: -
D gene: TRBD1
V gene: TRBV4-1
J gene: TRBJ2-3
CDR3 DNA: TGCGCCAGCAGCCACCGCGAAGGGACAGGGGTAGGCACAGATACGCAGTATTTT
CDR3 protein: CASSHREGTGVGTDTQYF

clone size: few
D gene: TRBD2
V gene: TRBV19
J gene: TRBJ2-2
CDR3 DNA: TGTGCCAGTAGGGGACTAGCGGGTGGAACCGGGGAGCTGTTTTTT
CDR3 protein: CASRGLAGGTGELFF

clone size: few
D gene: -
V gene: TRBV29-1
J gene: TRBJ2-3
CDR3 DNA: TGCAGCGTTACAACCACCGCGGCAGATACGCAGTATTTT
CDR3 protein: CSVTTTAADTQYF

clone size: -
D gene: TRBD2
V gene: TRBV27
J gene: TRBJ2-2
CDR3 DNA: TGTGCCAGCAGTTTAATCCGGACTAGCGGGAGGGCCCCGAACACCGGGGAGCTGTTTTTT
CDR3 protein: CASSLIRTSGRAPNTGELFF

clone size: -
D gene: -
V gene: TRBV29-1
J gene: TRBJ2-1
CDR3 DNA: TGCAGCGTCTTCGATTCATCAGGTGGGAATGAGCAGTTCTTC
CDR3 protein: CSVFDSSGGNEQFF

clone size: -
D gene: TRBD1
V gene: TRBV5-4
J gene: TRBJ2-1
CDR3 DNA: TGTGCCAGCAGCTTTTGGGGGACAGGGAATTATGAGCAGTTCTTC
CDR3 protein: CASSFWGTGNYEQFF

clone size: -
D gene: -
V gene: TRBV11-3
J gene: TRBJ2-4
CDR3 DNA: TGTGCCAGCAGCTTAAGACAAGGAGGGGCGGCCAAAAACATTCAGTACTTC
CDR3 protein: CASSLRQGGAAKNIQYF

clone size: -
D gene: -
V gene: TRBV4-1
J gene: TRBJ2-1
CDR3 DNA: TGCGCCAGCAGCCAAGGAGCGCTACGCATTTACAATGAGCAGTTCTTC
CDR3 protein: CASSQGALRIYNEQFF

clone size: -
D gene: -
V gene: TRBV6-5
J gene: TRBJ2-2
CDR3 DNA: TGTGCCAGCTCTCCGTACACCGGGGAGCTGTTTTTT
CDR3 protein: CASSPYTGELFF

clone size: -
D gene: -
V gene: TRBV11-3
J gene: TRBJ1-2
CDR3 DNA: TGTGCCAGCAGCCTTACCAGGGGAAGTCGCTACACCTTC
CDR3 protein: CASSLTRGSRYTF

clone size: few
D gene: TRBD1
V gene: TRBV6-5
J gene: TRBJ1-2
CDR3 DNA: TGTGCCAGCAGTTCCGACTTGGACAGGGCTTATGGCTACACCTTC
CDR3 protein: CASSSDLDRAYGYTF

clone size: -
D gene: TRBD2
V gene: TRBV6-6
J gene: TRBJ2-7
CDR3 DNA: TGTGCCAGCAGGGGAGCGGGGGAGCAGCAGTACTTC
CDR3 protein: CASRGAGEQQYF

clone size: -
D gene: TRBD2
V gene: TRBV5-4
J gene: TRBJ2-7
CDR3 DNA: TGTGCCAGCAGCTCCCCCGGGGACTACTACGAGCAGTACTTC
CDR3 protein: CASSSPGDYYEQYF

clone size: -
D gene: TRBD1
V gene: TRBV29-1
J gene: TRBJ2-5
CDR3 DNA: TGCAGCGGGACGCCAGGGGGTCGGGTGTCCGAGACCCAGTACTTC
CDR3 protein: CSGTPGGRVSETQYF

clone size: -
D gene: -
V gene: TRBV7-2
J gene: TRBJ2-1
CDR3 DNA: TGTGCCAGCACGCTTCAGGGGATGGGGTCCTACAATGAGCAGTTCTTC
CDR3 protein: CASTLQGMGSYNEQFF

clone size: few
D gene: -
V gene: TRBV6-5
J gene: TRBJ2-7
CDR3 DNA: TGTGCCAGCAGTCCTAGACTGGATAGCTACGAGCAGTACTTC
CDR3 protein: CASSPRLDSYEQYF

clone size: -
D gene: -
V gene: TRBV19
J gene: TRBJ1-1
CDR3 DNA: TGTGCCAGTAGTATAACTACTTGGGACACTGAAGCTTTCTTT
CDR3 protein: CASSITTWDTEAFF

clone size: -
D gene: TRBD1
V gene: TRBV7-9
J gene: TRBJ2-2
CDR3 DNA: TGTGCCAGCAGCTGGACAGGGGGAGGCACCGGGGAGCTGTTTTTT
CDR3 protein: CASSWTGGGTGELFF

clone size: -
D gene: -
V gene: TRBV7-2
J gene: TRBJ2-7
CDR3 DNA: TGTGCCAGCAGCACGGACACTTTCTACGAGCAGTACTTC
CDR3 protein: CASSTDTFYEQYF

clone size: once
D gene: -
V gene: TRBV15
J gene: TRBJ2-7
CDR3 DNA: TGTGCCACCAGCAGGAGTCTCCGAACAGGGTACCCCTACGAGCAGTACTTC
CDR3 protein: CATSRSLRTGYPYEQYF

clone size: -
D gene: -
V gene: TRBV6-5
J gene: TRBJ1-6
CDR3 DNA: TGTGCCAGCAGTTACTCCCTAGGATCACCCCTCCACTTT
CDR3 protein: CASSYSLGSPLHF

clone size: few
D gene: -
V gene: TRBV25-1
J gene: TRBJ1-1
CDR3 DNA: TGTGCCAGCAGTGAATCAGGGAACACTGAAGCTTTCTTT
CDR3 protein: CASSESGNTEAFF

clone size: -
D gene: -
V gene: TRBV11-2
J gene: TRBJ1-3
CDR3 DNA: TGTGCCAGCAGCTTAGTCCGGGGGAGAAACTCTGGAAACACCATATATTTT
CDR3 protein: CASSLVRGRNSGNTIYF

clone size: -
D gene: -
V gene: TRBV5-1
J gene: TRBJ2-7
CDR3 DNA: TGCGCCAGCAGCTTGGGGTACGCGGGATACTCCTACGAGCAGTACTTC
CDR3 protein: CASSLGYAGYSYEQYF

clone size: few
D gene: -
V gene: TRBV5-6
J gene: TRBJ2-2
CDR3 DNA: TGTGCCAGCAACTCTTTACAGGACCCCAAACACCCCGGGGAGCTGTTTTTT
CDR3 protein: CASNSLQDPKHPGELFF

clone size: -
D gene: -
V gene: TRBV6-5
J gene: TRBJ1-1
CDR3 DNA: TGTGCCAGCAGTTTACAGGGCAACACTGAAGCTTTCTTT
CDR3 protein: CASSLQGNTEAFF

clone size: once
D gene: -
V gene: TRBV5-1
J gene: TRBJ2-7
CDR3 DNA: TGCGCCAGCAGCTTCCGGCAGGGCTCCTACGAGCAGTACTTC
CDR3 protein: CASSFRQGSYEQYF